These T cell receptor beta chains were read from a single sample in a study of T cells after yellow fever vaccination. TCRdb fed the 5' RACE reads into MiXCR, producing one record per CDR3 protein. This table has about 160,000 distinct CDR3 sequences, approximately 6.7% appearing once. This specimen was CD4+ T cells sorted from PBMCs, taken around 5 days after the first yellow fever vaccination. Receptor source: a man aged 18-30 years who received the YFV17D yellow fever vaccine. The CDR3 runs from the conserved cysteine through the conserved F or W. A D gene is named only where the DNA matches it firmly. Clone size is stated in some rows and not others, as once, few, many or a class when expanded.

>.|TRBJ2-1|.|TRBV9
CASSVVPGSYNEQFF
TGTGCCAGCAGCGTAGTTCCGGGTAGCTACAATGAGCAGTTCTTC
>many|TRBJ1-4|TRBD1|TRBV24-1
CATSATGAGEKLFF
TGTGCCACCAGTGCAACAGGGGCGGGGGAAAAACTGTTTTTT
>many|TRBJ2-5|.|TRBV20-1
CSADRSGGRGAQYF
TGCAGTGCTGACAGATCGGGGGGCCGAGGGGCCCAGTACTTC
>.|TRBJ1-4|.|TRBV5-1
CASSAAWGDEKLFF
TGCGCCAGCAGCGCAGCGTGGGGAGATGAAAAACTGTTTTTT
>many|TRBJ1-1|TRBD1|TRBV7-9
CASSPQGSSMNTEAFF
TGTGCCAGCAGCCCACAGGGGTCCTCCATGAACACTGAAGCTTTCTTT
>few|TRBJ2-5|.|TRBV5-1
CASSLALTRGETQYF
TGCGCCAGCAGCTTGGCTCTTACCCGGGGAGAGACCCAGTACTTC
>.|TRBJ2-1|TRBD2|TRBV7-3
CASSSMTSGVHEQFF
TGTGCCAGCAGCTCAATGACTAGCGGGGTCCATGAGCAGTTCTTC
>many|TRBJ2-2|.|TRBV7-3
CASSLTLAGELFF
TGTGCCAGCAGCTTAACGTTAGCTGGGGAGCTGTTTTTT
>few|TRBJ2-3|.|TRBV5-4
CASSPLRGEDTQYF
TGTGCCAGCAGCCCTCTGAGGGGTGAAGATACGCAGTATTTT
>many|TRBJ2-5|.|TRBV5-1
CASSLAPGLETQYF
TGCGCCAGCAGCTTGGCCCCAGGCTTGGAGACCCAGTACTTC
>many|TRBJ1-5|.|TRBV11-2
CASSLGGAGEGQPQHF
TGTGCCAGCAGCTTAGGCGGGGCAGGGGAAGGTCAGCCCCAGCATTTT
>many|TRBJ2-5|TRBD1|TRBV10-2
CASLEAGGVQETQYF
TGCGCCAGCCTAGAGGCAGGGGGAGTCCAAGAGACCCAGTACTTC
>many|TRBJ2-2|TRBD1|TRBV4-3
CASSSPDRKLFF
TGCGCCAGCAGCTCCCCGGACAGGAAGCTGTTTTTT
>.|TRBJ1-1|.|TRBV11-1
CASSRQVVGTEAFF
TGTGCCAGCAGCAGACAGGTTGTGGGCACTGAAGCTTTCTTT
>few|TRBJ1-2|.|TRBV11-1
CASSLTGGPYGYTF
TGTGCCAGCAGCTTAACTGGGGGCCCCTATGGCTACACCTTC
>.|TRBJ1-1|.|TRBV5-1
CASREQAAEAFF
TGCGCCAGCAGGGAACAGGCGGCCGAAGCTTTCTTT
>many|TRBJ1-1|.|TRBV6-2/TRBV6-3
CASSAQGNTEAFF
TGTGCCAGCAGTGCACAGGGGAACACTGAAGCTTTCTTT
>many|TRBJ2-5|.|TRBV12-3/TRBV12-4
CASSPPRQETQYF
TGTGCCAGCAGTCCCCCGCGACAAGAGACCCAGTACTTC
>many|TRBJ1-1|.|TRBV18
CASSKGLREAFF
TGTGCCAGCTCAAAAGGGCTGAGAGAAGCTTTCTTT
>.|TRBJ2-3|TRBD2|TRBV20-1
CSADMTSGGPFTDTQYF
TGCAGTGCTGATATGACTAGCGGGGGGCCTTTTACAGATACGCAGTATTTT
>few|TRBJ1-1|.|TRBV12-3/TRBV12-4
CASAPWGTWEAFF
TGTGCCAGCGCCCCTTGGGGTACCTGGGAAGCTTTCTTT
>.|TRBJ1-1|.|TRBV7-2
CASSLMGGDTEAFF
TGTGCCAGCAGCTTAATGGGTGGGGACACTGAAGCTTTCTTT
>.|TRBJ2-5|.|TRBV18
CASSPGLGPRETQYF
TGTGCCAGCTCACCGGGGTTGGGACCGAGGGAGACCCAGTACTTC
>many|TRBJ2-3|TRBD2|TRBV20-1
CSARDDGGASITQYF
TGCAGTGCTAGAGACGACGGGGGGGCCTCAATTACGCAGTATTTT
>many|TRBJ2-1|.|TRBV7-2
CASSLAENPYNEQFF
TGTGCCAGCAGCTTAGCGGAAAACCCCTACAATGAGCAGTTCTTC
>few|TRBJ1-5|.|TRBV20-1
CSASQPGGDQPQHF
TGCAGTGCTAGTCAGCCGGGGGGGGATCAGCCCCAGCATTTT
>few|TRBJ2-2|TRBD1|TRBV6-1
CASKPPGGTNTGELFF
TGTGCCAGCAAGCCACCAGGGGGTACGAACACCGGGGAGCTGTTTTTT
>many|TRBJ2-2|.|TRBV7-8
CASRTITGELFF
TGTGCCAGCAGGACCATCACCGGGGAGCTGTTTTTT
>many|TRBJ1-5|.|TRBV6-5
CASSYSSGQPQHF
TGTGCCAGCAGTTACTCGAGCGGGCAGCCCCAGCATTTT
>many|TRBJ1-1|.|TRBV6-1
CASRRGTENTEAFF
TGTGCCAGCAGACGAGGGACGGAGAACACTGAAGCTTTCTTT
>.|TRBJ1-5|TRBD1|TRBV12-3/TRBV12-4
CASQGAGRNQPQHF
TGTGCCAGTCAGGGGGCAGGGCGCAATCAGCCCCAGCATTTT
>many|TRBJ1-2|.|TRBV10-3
CAISATRGLLNYGYTF
TGTGCCATCAGTGCAACCCGGGGACTTCTCAACTATGGCTACACCTTC
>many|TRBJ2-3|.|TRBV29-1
CSLTSTDTQYF
TGCAGCTTAACTAGCACAGATACGCAGTATTTT
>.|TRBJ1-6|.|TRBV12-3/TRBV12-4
CASSLEGSPLHF
TGTGCCAGCAGTTTAGAGGGCTCACCCCTCCACTTT
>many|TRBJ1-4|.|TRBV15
CATSRRDGYENPTNEKLFF
TGTGCCACCAGCAGACGTGACGGATACGAGAATCCAACTAATGAAAAACTGTTTTTT